A selection of T cell receptor beta chains follows, all from one sample in a study of cytomegalovirus exposure and HLA in healthy donors. Generated by immunoSEQ multiplex PCR, the TCRdb table keeps only in-frame clones and is missing some. The sample has approximately 100,000 clones, 70% to 80% seen once; the top ten hold about 2.5%. The sample was PBMCs. These receptors were taken from a female donor in good health and CMV-seronegative. Each CDR3 is given with its conserved first and last residue. Fields, in order: CDR3 protein, CDR3 DNA, J gene, V gene, clone size, D gene. The D gene is left open where the match is weak. Not all rows give a size; the values are once, few, many and, for expanded clones, a class.

cdr3_aa: CASSLTGLAGGTDTQYF; cdr3_nt: TGTGCCAGCAGCTTAACGGGACTAGCGGGGGGCACAGATACGCAGTATTTT; j_call: TRBJ2-3; v_call: TRBV7-2; clone_size: .; d_call: TRBD2
cdr3_aa: CSVEYRGHRTDTQYF; cdr3_nt: TGCAGCGTTGAATACAGGGGGCATCGGACAGATACGCAGTATTTT; j_call: TRBJ2-3; v_call: TRBV29-1; clone_size: .; d_call: TRBD1
cdr3_aa: CASSPEAYGYTF; cdr3_nt: TGTGCCAGCTCACCCGAAGCGTATGGCTACACCTTC; j_call: TRBJ1-2; v_call: TRBV18; clone_size: few; d_call: .
cdr3_aa: CASSLSAGGNTGELFF; cdr3_nt: TGTGCCAGCAGCTTATCAGCGGGGGGGAACACCGGGGAGCTGTTTTTT; j_call: TRBJ2-2; v_call: TRBV7-9; clone_size: .; d_call: TRBD2
cdr3_aa: CASSRDSYGANVLTF; cdr3_nt: TGTGCCAGCAGCCGAGACAGCTATGGGGCCAACGTCCTGACTTTC; j_call: TRBJ2-6; v_call: TRBV6-5; clone_size: few; d_call: .
cdr3_aa: CSSSFQGYGYTF; cdr3_nt: TGTTCCAGCAGCTTTCAGGGGTATGGCTACACCTTC; j_call: TRBJ1-2; v_call: TRBV7-9; clone_size: .; d_call: .
cdr3_aa: CASSYGGGGITGELFF; cdr3_nt: TGTGCCAGCAGTTACGGAGGCGGGGGTATTACCGGGGAGCTGTTTTTT; j_call: TRBJ2-2; v_call: TRBV6-5; clone_size: .; d_call: TRBD2
cdr3_aa: CASSNRDSNTGELFF; cdr3_nt: TGTGCCAGCAGCAACCGGGACAGTAACACCGGGGAGCTGTTTTTT; j_call: TRBJ2-2; v_call: TRBV11-2; clone_size: .; d_call: TRBD1
cdr3_aa: CASSDYSTGGGYQPQHF; cdr3_nt: TGCGCCAGCAGTGATTATTCGACAGGGGGCGGGTATCAGCCCCAGCATTTT; j_call: TRBJ1-5; v_call: TRBV10-2; clone_size: many; d_call: TRBD1
cdr3_aa: CASSPSGGELTDTQYF; cdr3_nt: TGTGCCAGCAGTCCTAGCGGGGGGGAGCTCACAGATACGCAGTATTTT; j_call: TRBJ2-3; v_call: TRBV27; clone_size: .; d_call: TRBD2
cdr3_aa: CASSEPTTGSPYYEQYF; cdr3_nt: TGTGCCAGCAGTGAACCAACGACAGGGTCTCCTTACTACGAGCAGTACTTC; j_call: TRBJ2-7; v_call: TRBV6-1; clone_size: .; d_call: TRBD1
cdr3_aa: CASKRTDNQETQYF; cdr3_nt: TGTGCCAGCAAAAGGACAGATAACCAAGAGACCCAGTACTTC; j_call: TRBJ2-5; v_call: TRBV5-8; clone_size: .; d_call: .
cdr3_aa: CSGSGGASTYNEQFF; cdr3_nt: TGCAGCGGGAGCGGGGGGGCTTCGACCTACAATGAGCAGTTCTTC; j_call: TRBJ2-1; v_call: TRBV29-1; clone_size: .; d_call: TRBD2
cdr3_aa: CASSLAGSEAFF; cdr3_nt: TGTGCCAGCAGCTTAGCGGGGTCTGAAGCTTTCTTT; j_call: TRBJ1-1; v_call: TRBV13; clone_size: few; d_call: .
cdr3_aa: CASSSSSGTSTDTQYF; cdr3_nt: TGTGCCAGCAGCTCGAGTTCGGGGACTAGCACAGATACGCAGTATTTT; j_call: TRBJ2-3; v_call: TRBV7-2; clone_size: once; d_call: .
cdr3_aa: CASSPRDRGTYEQYF; cdr3_nt: TGTGCCAGCAGCCCCCGGGACAGGGGCACCTACGAGCAGTACTTC; j_call: TRBJ2-7; v_call: TRBV7-9; clone_size: few; d_call: TRBD1
cdr3_aa: CASGLVRDTRFDEPQHF; cdr3_nt: TGTGCTAGTGGTTTGGTACGGGACACCCGCTTCGATGAGCCCCAGCATTTT; j_call: TRBJ1-5; v_call: TRBV12-5; clone_size: once; d_call: .
cdr3_aa: CASSIRGEYNNEQFF; cdr3_nt: TGCGCCAGCAGCATCCGGGGAGAATATAACAATGAGCAGTTCTTC; j_call: TRBJ2-1; v_call: TRBV5-1; clone_size: .; d_call: .
cdr3_aa: CASSDYRTQENQPQHF; cdr3_nt: TGTGCCAGCAGTGACTATAGGACACAGGAAAATCAGCCCCAGCATTTT; j_call: TRBJ1-5; v_call: TRBV2; clone_size: .; d_call: .
cdr3_aa: CASSPRQGNNEKLFF; cdr3_nt: TGCGCCAGCAGCCCCCGACAGGGCAATAATGAAAAACTGTTTTTT; j_call: TRBJ1-4; v_call: TRBV5-1; clone_size: .; d_call: TRBD1
cdr3_aa: CASSLFGESIYF; cdr3_nt: TGTGCCAGCAGCTTGTTCGGGGAATCCATATATTTT; j_call: TRBJ1-3; v_call: TRBV5-8; clone_size: .; d_call: .
cdr3_aa: CASSGLSGARDEQFF; cdr3_nt: TGTGCCAGCAGCGGACTTAGCGGGGCTCGAGATGAGCAGTTCTTC; j_call: TRBJ2-1; v_call: TRBV9; clone_size: once; d_call: TRBD2
cdr3_aa: CASSFRGGGNTEAFF; cdr3_nt: TGTGCCAGCAGCTTCAGGGGTGGCGGGAACACTGAAGCTTTCTTT; j_call: TRBJ1-1; v_call: TRBV11-1; clone_size: .; d_call: .
cdr3_aa: CASSPLAAGTGELFF; cdr3_nt: TGTGCCAGCAGCCCCCTAGCGGCGGGCACCGGGGAGCTGTTTTTT; j_call: TRBJ2-2; v_call: TRBV7-7; clone_size: .; d_call: TRBD2
cdr3_aa: CASKVPGEYGYTF; cdr3_nt: TGTGCCAGCAAAGTTCCAGGGGAGTATGGCTACACCTTC; j_call: TRBJ1-2; v_call: TRBV6-5; clone_size: .; d_call: .
cdr3_aa: CASPPIGVTESNYGYTF; cdr3_nt: TGTGCCAGCCCCCCCATAGGAGTTACTGAAAGCAACTATGGCTACACCTTC; j_call: TRBJ1-2; v_call: TRBV27; clone_size: .; d_call: .
cdr3_aa: CASSLANFVGIDTQYF; cdr3_nt: TGTGCCAGCAGCTTGGCCAATTTCGTGGGCATAGATACGCAGTATTTT; j_call: TRBJ2-3; v_call: TRBV5-8; clone_size: few; d_call: .
cdr3_aa: CAGSGRGAKNIQYF; cdr3_nt: TGTGCCGGCTCGGGGAGGGGGGCCAAAAACATTCAGTACTTC; j_call: TRBJ2-4; v_call: TRBV5-4; clone_size: .; d_call: .
cdr3_aa: CASSFGTVNEQYF; cdr3_nt: TGTGCCAGCAGCTTCGGGACAGTCAACGAGCAGTACTTC; j_call: TRBJ2-7; v_call: TRBV7-2; clone_size: few; d_call: TRBD1
cdr3_aa: CASSLVFLGTGSETQYF; cdr3_nt: TGCGCCAGCAGCTTGGTATTTTTGGGGACAGGGTCGGAGACCCAGTACTTC; j_call: TRBJ2-5; v_call: TRBV5-1; clone_size: .; d_call: TRBD1
cdr3_aa: CASRAGGVQETQYF; cdr3_nt: TGTGCCAGCAGGGCGGGGGGGGTTCAAGAGACCCAGTACTTC; j_call: TRBJ2-5; v_call: TRBV7-9; clone_size: once; d_call: TRBD2
cdr3_aa: CASNRVGTGGAFF; cdr3_nt: TGTGCCAGCAACCGAGTCGGGACAGGAGGGGCTTTCTTT; j_call: TRBJ1-1; v_call: TRBV6-5; clone_size: few; d_call: TRBD1
cdr3_aa: CASAIATNYNSPLHF; cdr3_nt: TGTGCCAGCGCCATTGCCACAAACTATAATTCACCCCTCCACTTT; j_call: TRBJ1-6; v_call: TRBV7-9; clone_size: .; d_call: .
cdr3_aa: CASSQELGRQETQYF; cdr3_nt: TGTGCCAGCAGCCAAGAATTGGGCCGGCAAGAGACCCAGTACTTC; j_call: TRBJ2-5; v_call: TRBV14; clone_size: .; d_call: .
cdr3_aa: CASSSNRGNQPQHF; cdr3_nt: TGTGCCAGCAGCTCCAACAGGGGCAATCAGCCCCAGCATTTT; j_call: TRBJ1-5; v_call: TRBV6-5; clone_size: .; d_call: .
cdr3_aa: CASSKIGQGSTEAFF; cdr3_nt: TGTGCCAGCAGTAAAATCGGACAGGGTAGCACTGAAGCTTTCTTT; j_call: TRBJ1-1; v_call: TRBV6-5; clone_size: .; d_call: TRBD1
cdr3_aa: CASSPRGQGAGETQYF; cdr3_nt: TGCGCCAGCAGCCCCCGGGGACAGGGGGCCGGTGAGACCCAGTACTTC; j_call: TRBJ2-5; v_call: TRBV5-1; clone_size: .; d_call: TRBD1
cdr3_aa: CASKTTGANEKLFF; cdr3_nt: TGTGCCAGCAAGACGACAGGAGCTAATGAAAAACTGTTTTTT; j_call: TRBJ1-4; v_call: TRBV6-5; clone_size: .; d_call: .
cdr3_aa: CASSPGGGANYGYTF; cdr3_nt: TGTGCCAGCAGCCCGGGAGGAGGGGCCAACTATGGCTACACCTTC; j_call: TRBJ1-2; v_call: TRBV7-2; clone_size: .; d_call: .
cdr3_aa: CASSGLGEENNSPLHF; cdr3_nt: TGTGCCAGCAGTGGATTGGGTGAGGAAAATAATTCACCCCTCCACTTT; j_call: TRBJ1-6; v_call: TRBV2; clone_size: .; d_call: .
cdr3_aa: CASSVGLAGGPEQYF; cdr3_nt: TGTGCCAGCAGCGTAGGACTAGCGGGGGGGCCCGAGCAGTACTTC; j_call: TRBJ2-7; v_call: TRBV9; clone_size: once; d_call: TRBD2
cdr3_aa: CAWRTGVAFF; cdr3_nt: TGTGCCTGGCGGACAGGGGTAGCTTTCTTT; j_call: TRBJ1-1; v_call: TRBV30; clone_size: few; d_call: TRBD1
cdr3_aa: CASSYEQGPGYTF; cdr3_nt: TGTGCCAGCAGCTATGAACAGGGCCCTGGCTACACCTTC; j_call: TRBJ1-2; v_call: TRBV7-8; clone_size: .; d_call: .
cdr3_aa: CASSWQESSYNSPLHF; cdr3_nt: TGTGCCAGCAGTTGGCAGGAAAGCTCCTATAATTCACCCCTCCACTTT; j_call: TRBJ1-6; v_call: TRBV6-5; clone_size: .; d_call: .